Given below is one T cell receptor (beta chain) in context. CDR1 ENHRY and CDR2 SYGVKD come from the germline V gene. The CDR3 has 13 amino acids. Between the trimmed V and J ends, which lost 6 bases and 2 bases, there was a span of 10 bases. The data belong to a study of cytomegalovirus exposure and HLA in healthy donors. The PCR employed 60 Vbeta primers together with 13 Jbeta primers. This table comes from immunoSEQ multiplex PCR, and its TCRdb copy is limited to in-frame clones, with some not included. The sample has about 130,000 clones, 81% seen once. J is TRBJ1-2 and V is TRBV10-3; TRBD1 is a possible D gene (5 bases). Sequencing used PBMCs. The receptor was derived from a man aged 18-30 years in good health and CMV-seropositive. The CDR3 loop reads CAIRRDSNYGYTF. CDR3 in DNA: TGTGCCATCAGAAGAGACAGCAACTATGGCTACACCTTC.